This TCR beta chain was documented in a study of early T cells in non-severe SARS-CoV-2 infection. Study findings and constraints: Matching against VDJdb likely underestimated virus-specific expansions, favoring anti-spike CD8.

The CDR3 runs 13 residues. V lost 5 bases and J lost 3, with 8 bases in between. This clonotype was observed a handful of times. Its antigen is currently unknown. Individual cDNA molecules received unique molecular identifiers. From the 5' RACE reads, TCRdb called clonotypes with MiXCR, one entry per CDR3 protein. In the table there are under 70,000 distinct CDR3 sequences, 5.9% of which are singletons. The TCR comes from an adult who was a healthcare worker with PCR-confirmed SARS-CoV-2 infection or an uninfected control (not recorded which). The V and J genes are TRBV12-3 or TRBV12-4 and TRBJ1-5; D perhaps matches TRBD1 (5 bases). This specimen was whole blood, taken at baseline. CDR3: CASSPDNNQPQHF. In DNA, the CDR3 is TGTGCCAGCAGTCCGGACAACAATCAGCCCCAGCATTTT.